The T cell receptor beta chain described here comes from a study of radiotherapy plus CTLA-4 blockade in lung cancer. With 6 bases clipped from V and 6 bases from J, the junction kept 7 bases outside the gene matches. The CDR3 consists of 15 residues. From germline, CDR1 is MNHEY and CDR2 SVGAGI. Overall study findings and caveats: Reports identified early blood T cell clone dynamics, with interferon-beta, as the best response predictor. TCR clones of tumor origin grew in blood after radiotherapy plus ipilimumab.

CTLA-4 blockade with ipilimumab, together with focal radiation, was given to patients with chemo-refractory metastatic non-small-cell lung cancer. This clone is a singleton in its sample. Its antigen remains unidentified. Repertoires were generated with immunoSEQ multiplex PCR, while TCRdb's copy carries only in-frame clones and drops some. The sample contains tens of thousands of clones, approximately 65% of which appear only once. The chain joins TRBV6-5 to TRBJ1-4; TRBD1 matches at 10 bases. Sequences were derived from peripheral blood, sampled from a patient treated with radiotherapy plus ipilimumab. The TCR comes from a human donor with non-small cell lung cancer whose response to radiotherapy plus ipilimumab could not be evaluated. As DNA, the CDR3 is TGTGCCAGCAGCTCCTCCGGGACAGGGGATGAAAAACTGTTTTTT. It encodes CASSSSGTGDEKLFF.